Included here is one T cell receptor beta chain sequence, with context. Its antigen is unknown. This specimen belongs to a study of Graves' ophthalmopathy and Graves' hyperthyroidism. Study outcomes and limitations: Thyroid clonotypes that were expanded above 0.001 frequency mostly also appeared in blood.

Amplified material comprised TCR beta CDR3 regions derived from RNA transcripts. HTBI-primed RT-PCR formed the first round, and a multiplex PCR formed the second. TCRdb re-called the multiplex PCR reads through MiXCR, storing one row per CDR3 protein. The profile shows over a million distinct CDR3 sequences, about two fifths of them singletons. Sequencing was performed on peripheral blood or thyroid tissue (not recorded which). This clonotype originated in an adult man with Graves' hyperthyroidism.

CDR3 loop: CASSLEGINSPLHF. The CDR3 region has the DNA TGTGCCAGCTCACTTGAGGGCATTAATTCACCCCTCCACTTT. The chain links TRBV11-2 to TRBJ1-6; D not certain. The CDR3 sequence is 14 residues long. The germline V and J ends were trimmed by 8 bases and 6 bases, with 14 bases remaining between them. Germline loops: CDR1 SGHAT, CDR2 FQNNGV. The variable domain in full, completed from reference TRBV11-2 and TRBJ1-6, reads EAGVAQSPRYKIIEKRQSVAFWCNPISGHATLYWYQQILGQGPKLLIQFQNNGVVDDSQLPKDRFSAERLKGVDSTLKIQPAKLEDSAVYLCASSLEGINSPLHFGNGTRLTVT.